One and the same sample provided the 4 T cell receptor beta chains below, sequenced in a study of T cell changes during pregnancy in multiple sclerosis. Sequencing was performed with immunoSEQ multiplex PCR; in TCRdb, only in-frame clones are kept and a portion is missing. The repertoire holds 50,000 to 60,000 clones, with about nine tenths as singletons. Material: peripheral blood, obtained in the first trimester of pregnancy. The source is a female donor in good health, enrolled as a control in a pregnancy study.

The genes are TRBV6-5 and TRBJ1-2, with a possible D match to TRBD1 (5 bases). Trimming left V 3 bases short and J 4 bases short, with 12 bases between. Germline V lookup: CDR1 MNHEY, CDR2 SVGAGI. CDR3 length: 14 amino acids. The CDR3 spells CASSYRRRGYGYTF. The CDR3 nucleotides read TGTGCCAGCAGTTATAGGAGGAGGGGCTATGGCTACACCTTC.

The V and J genes are TRBV19 and TRBJ2-1; 9 bases align to TRBD1. V shed 4 bases, J shed 9 bases, and the junction held 10 bases outside the gene matches. The CDR3 is made up of 15 amino acids. The germline gives CDR1 LNHDA, CDR2 SQIVND (reference sequence). The CDR3 sequence: CASSTLDRGGGEQFF. The CDR3 DNA reads as TGTGCCAGTAGTACGCTGGACAGGGGCGGAGGTGAGCAGTTCTTC. Drawing the rest from reference TRBV19 and TRBJ2-1, the complete variable domain is DGGITQSPKYLFRKEGQNVTLSCEQNLNHDAMYWYRQDPGQGLRLIYYSQIVNDFQKGDIAEGYSVSREKKESFPLTVTSAQKNPTAFYLCASSTLDRGGGEQFFGPGTRLTVL.

The chain couples TRBV19 to TRBJ1-2, with D unresolved. Trimming shortened V by 6 bases and J by 6 bases, and 14 bases separated the two germline ends. This CDR3 comprises 13 residues. Germline CDR1 and CDR2: LNHDA and SQIVND (reference sequence). For the CDR3, the DNA is TGTGCCAGTAGCCTAGGTCAAATGAATGGCTACACCTTC. Amino acids: CASSLGQMNGYTF. Supplemented by reference TRBV19 and TRBJ1-2, the full variable domain reads DGGITQSPKYLFRKEGQNVTLSCEQNLNHDAMYWYRQDPGQGLRLIYYSQIVNDFQKGDIAEGYSVSREKKESFPLTVTSAQKNPTAFYLCASSLGQMNGYTFGSGTRLTVV.

The gene calls are TRBV5-6 and TRBJ2-5; D gene uncertain. In germline, CDR1 is SGHDT, CDR2 YYEEEE. V lost 3 bases, J lost 5 bases, and 5 bases lay in between. This CDR3 spans 11 amino acids. The CDR3 here is CASSSTETQYF. The CDR3 nucleotides are TGTGCCAGCAGCTCGACTGAGACCCAGTACTTC.